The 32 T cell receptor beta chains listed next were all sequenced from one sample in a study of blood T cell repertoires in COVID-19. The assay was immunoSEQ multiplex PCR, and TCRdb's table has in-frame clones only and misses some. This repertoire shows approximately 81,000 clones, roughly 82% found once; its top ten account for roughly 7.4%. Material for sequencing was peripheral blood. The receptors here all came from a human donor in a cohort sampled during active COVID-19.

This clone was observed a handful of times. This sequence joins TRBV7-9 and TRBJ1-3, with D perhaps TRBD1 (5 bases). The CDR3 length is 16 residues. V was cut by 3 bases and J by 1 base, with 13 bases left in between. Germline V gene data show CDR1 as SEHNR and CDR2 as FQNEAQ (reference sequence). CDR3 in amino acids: CASSFRVRGSGNTIYF. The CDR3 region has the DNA TGTGCCAGCAGCTTTCGTGTTCGGGGGTCTGGAAACACCATATATTTT.

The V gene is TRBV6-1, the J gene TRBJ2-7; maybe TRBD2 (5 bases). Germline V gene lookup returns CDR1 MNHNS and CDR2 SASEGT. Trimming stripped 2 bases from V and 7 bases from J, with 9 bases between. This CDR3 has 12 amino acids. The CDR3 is CASSEWSGEQYF. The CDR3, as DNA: TGTGCCAGCAGTGAATGGTCGGGGGAGCAGTACTTC.

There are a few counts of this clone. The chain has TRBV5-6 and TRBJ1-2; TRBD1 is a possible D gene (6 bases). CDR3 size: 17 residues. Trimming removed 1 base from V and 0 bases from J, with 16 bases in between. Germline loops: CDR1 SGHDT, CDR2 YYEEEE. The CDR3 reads CASSLPTGDEANYGYTF. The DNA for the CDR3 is TGTGCCAGCAGCTTGCCGACAGGAGACGAGGCTAACTATGGCTACACCTTC.

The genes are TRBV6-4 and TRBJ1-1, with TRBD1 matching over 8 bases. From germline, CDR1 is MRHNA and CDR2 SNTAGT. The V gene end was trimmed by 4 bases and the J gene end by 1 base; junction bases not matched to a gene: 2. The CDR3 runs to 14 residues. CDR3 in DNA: TGTGCCAGCAGTGTCGACAGGGGGAACACTGAAGCTTTCTTT. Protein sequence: CASSVDRGNTEAFF.

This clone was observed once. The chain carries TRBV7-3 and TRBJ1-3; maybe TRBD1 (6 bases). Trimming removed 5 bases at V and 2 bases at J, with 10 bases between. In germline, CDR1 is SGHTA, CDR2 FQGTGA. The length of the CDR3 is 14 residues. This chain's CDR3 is CASSRGGTGNTIYF. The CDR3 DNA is TGTGCCAGCAGCCGAGGGGGAACTGGAAACACCATATATTTT.

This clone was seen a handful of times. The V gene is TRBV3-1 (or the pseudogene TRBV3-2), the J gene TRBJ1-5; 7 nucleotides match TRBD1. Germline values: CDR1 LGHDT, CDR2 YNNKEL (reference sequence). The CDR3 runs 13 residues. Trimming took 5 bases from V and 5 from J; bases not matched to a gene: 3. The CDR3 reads CASSYRGDQPQHF. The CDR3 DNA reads TGTGCCAGCAGCTACAGGGGTGATCAGCCCCAGCATTTT.

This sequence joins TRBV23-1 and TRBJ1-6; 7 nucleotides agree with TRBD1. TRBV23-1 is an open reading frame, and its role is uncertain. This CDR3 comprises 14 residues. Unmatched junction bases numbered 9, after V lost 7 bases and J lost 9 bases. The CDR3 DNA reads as TGCGCCAGCACTTCGGACAGGACCCCTTCACCCCTCCACTTT. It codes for CASTSDRTPSPLHF.

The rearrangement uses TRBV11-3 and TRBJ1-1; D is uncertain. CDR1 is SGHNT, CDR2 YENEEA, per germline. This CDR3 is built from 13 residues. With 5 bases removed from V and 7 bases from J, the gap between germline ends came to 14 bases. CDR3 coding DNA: TGTGCCAGCAGCCTTGGGGAGAGGGATGAAGCTTTCTTT. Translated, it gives CASSLGERDEAFF.

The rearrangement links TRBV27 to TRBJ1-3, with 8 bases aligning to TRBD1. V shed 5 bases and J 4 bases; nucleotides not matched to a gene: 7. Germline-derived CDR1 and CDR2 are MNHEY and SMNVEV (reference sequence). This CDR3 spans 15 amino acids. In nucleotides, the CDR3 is TGTGCCAGCAGTCCACTAACAGGGGGGGGAAACACCATATATTTT. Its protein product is CASSPLTGGGNTIYF.

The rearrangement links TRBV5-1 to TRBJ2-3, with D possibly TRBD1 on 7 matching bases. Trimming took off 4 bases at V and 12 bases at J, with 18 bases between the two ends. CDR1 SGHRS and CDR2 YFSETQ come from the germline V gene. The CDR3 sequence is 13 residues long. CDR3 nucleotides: TGCGCCAGCAGCAATCCCCCAGGGGGGTTTCAGTATTTT. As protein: CASSNPPGGFQYF.

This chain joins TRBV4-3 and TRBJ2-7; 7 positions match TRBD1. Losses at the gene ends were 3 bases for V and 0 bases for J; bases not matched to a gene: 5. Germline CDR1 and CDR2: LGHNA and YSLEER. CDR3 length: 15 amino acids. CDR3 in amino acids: CASSQQTGPSYEQYF. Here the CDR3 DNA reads TGCGCCAGCAGCCAGCAGACAGGGCCCTCCTACGAGCAGTACTTC.

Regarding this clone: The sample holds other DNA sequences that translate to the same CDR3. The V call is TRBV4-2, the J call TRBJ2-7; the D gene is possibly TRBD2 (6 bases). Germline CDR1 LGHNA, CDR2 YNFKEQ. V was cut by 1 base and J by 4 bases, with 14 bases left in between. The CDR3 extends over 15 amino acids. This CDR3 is CASSQGRGGPYEQYF. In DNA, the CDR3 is TGTGCCAGCAGCCAAGGGAGGGGCGGACCGTACGAGCAGTACTTC.

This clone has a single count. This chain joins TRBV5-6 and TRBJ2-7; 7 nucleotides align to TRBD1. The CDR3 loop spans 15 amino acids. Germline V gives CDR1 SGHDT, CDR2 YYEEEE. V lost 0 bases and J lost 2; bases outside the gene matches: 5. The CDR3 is CASSLETGLTYEQYF. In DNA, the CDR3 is TGTGCCAGCAGCTTGGAGACAGGGCTTACCTACGAGCAGTACTTC.

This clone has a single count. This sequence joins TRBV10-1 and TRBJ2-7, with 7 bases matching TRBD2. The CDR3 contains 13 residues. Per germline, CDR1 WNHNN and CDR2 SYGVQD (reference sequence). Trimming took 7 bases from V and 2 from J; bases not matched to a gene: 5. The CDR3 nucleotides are TGCGCCAGCAAAGCGGGGACCCCCTACGAGCAGTACTTC. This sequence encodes CASKAGTPYEQYF.

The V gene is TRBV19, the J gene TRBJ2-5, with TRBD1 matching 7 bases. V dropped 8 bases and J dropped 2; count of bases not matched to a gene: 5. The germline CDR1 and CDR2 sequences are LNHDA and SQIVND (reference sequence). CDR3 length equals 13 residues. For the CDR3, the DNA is TGTGCCAGTTCCGGGACAGCACAAGAGACCCAGTACTTC. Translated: CASSGTAQETQYF.

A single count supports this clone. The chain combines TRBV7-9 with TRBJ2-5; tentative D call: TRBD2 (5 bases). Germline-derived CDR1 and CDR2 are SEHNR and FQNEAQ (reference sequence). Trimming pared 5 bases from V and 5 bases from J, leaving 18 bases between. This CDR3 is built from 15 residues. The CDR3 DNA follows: TGTGCCAGCAGCCGAGCAGAGGGCCCACAGGAGACCCAGTACTTC. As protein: CASSRAEGPQETQYF.

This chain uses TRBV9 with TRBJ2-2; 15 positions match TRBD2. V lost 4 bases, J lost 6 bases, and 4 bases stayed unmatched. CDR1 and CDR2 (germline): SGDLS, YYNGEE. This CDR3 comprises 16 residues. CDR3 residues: CASSPGTSGGPGELFF. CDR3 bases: TGTGCCAGCAGCCCCGGGACTAGCGGGGGGCCCGGGGAGCTGTTTTTT.

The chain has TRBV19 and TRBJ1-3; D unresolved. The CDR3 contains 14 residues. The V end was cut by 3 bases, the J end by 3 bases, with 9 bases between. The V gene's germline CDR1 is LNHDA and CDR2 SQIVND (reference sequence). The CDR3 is CASSIGEVGNTIYF. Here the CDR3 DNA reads TGTGCCAGTAGTATCGGTGAGGTTGGAAACACCATATATTTT.

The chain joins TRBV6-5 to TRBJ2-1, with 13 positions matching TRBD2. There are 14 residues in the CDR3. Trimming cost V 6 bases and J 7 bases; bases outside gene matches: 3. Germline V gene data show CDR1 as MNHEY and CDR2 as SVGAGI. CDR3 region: CASSALAGGNEQFF. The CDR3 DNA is TGTGCCAGCAGCGCACTAGCGGGGGGGAATGAGCAGTTCTTC.

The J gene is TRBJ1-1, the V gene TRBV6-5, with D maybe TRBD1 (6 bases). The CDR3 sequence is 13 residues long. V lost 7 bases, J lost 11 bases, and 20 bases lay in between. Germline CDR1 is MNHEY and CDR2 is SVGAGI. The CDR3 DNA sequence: TGTGCCAGCACCTCCAGATCAGGGGATTTCGCTTTCTTT. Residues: CASTSRSGDFAFF.

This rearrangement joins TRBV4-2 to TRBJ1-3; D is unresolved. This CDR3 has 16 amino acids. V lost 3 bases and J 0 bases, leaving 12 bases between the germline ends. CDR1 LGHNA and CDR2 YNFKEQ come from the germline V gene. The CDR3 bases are TGTGCCAGCAGCCACGAAATCACGAGCTCTGGAAACACCATATATTTT. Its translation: CASSHEITSSGNTIYF.

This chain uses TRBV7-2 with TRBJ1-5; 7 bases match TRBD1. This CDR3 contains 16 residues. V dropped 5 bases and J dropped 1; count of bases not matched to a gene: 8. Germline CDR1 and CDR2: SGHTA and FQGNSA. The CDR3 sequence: CASSATGRVSNQPQHF. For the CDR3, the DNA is TGTGCCAGCAGCGCGACAGGGCGAGTGAGCAATCAGCCCCAGCATTTT. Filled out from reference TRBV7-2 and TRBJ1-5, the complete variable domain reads GAGVSQSPSNKVTEKGKDVELRCDPISGHTALYWYRQSLGQGLEFLIYFQGNSAPDKSGLPSDRFSAERTGGSVSTLTIQRTQQEDSAVYLCASSATGRVSNQPQHFGDGTRLSIL.

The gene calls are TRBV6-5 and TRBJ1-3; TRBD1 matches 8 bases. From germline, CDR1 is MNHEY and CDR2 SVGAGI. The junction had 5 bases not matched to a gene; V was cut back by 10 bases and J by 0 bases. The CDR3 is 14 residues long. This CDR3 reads CATRGRDSGNTIYF. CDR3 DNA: TGTGCCACCAGGGGGCGCGACTCTGGAAACACCATATATTTT.

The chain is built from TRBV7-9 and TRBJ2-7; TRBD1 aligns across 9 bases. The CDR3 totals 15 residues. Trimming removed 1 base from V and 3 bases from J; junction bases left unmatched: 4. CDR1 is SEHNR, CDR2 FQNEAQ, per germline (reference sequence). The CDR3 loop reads CASSLGTGVGYEQYF. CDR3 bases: TGTGCCAGCAGCTTAGGGACAGGGGTCGGCTACGAGCAGTACTTC.

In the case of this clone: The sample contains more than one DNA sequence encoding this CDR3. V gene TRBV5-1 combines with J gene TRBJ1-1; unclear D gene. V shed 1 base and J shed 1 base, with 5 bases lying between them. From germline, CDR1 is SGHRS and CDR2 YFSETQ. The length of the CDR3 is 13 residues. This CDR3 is CASSLPGNTEAFF. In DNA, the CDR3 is TGCGCCAGCAGCTTGCCCGGGAACACTGAAGCTTTCTTT.

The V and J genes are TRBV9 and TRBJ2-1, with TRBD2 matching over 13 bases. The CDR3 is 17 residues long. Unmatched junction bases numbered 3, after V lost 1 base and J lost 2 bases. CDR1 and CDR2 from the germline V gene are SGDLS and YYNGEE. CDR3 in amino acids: CASSVTSGGAPYNEQFF. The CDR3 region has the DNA TGTGCCAGCAGCGTAACTAGCGGGGGGGCCCCCTACAATGAGCAGTTCTTC.

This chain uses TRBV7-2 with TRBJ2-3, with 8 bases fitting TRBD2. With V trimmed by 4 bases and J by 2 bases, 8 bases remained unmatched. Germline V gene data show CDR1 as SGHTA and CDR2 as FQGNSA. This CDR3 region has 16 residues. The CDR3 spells CASSSKRLAPTDTQYF. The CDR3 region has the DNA TGTGCCAGCAGCTCCAAGAGACTAGCGCCCACAGATACGCAGTATTTT. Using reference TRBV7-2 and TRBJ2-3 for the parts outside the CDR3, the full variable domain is GAGVSQSPSNKVTEKGKDVELRCDPISGHTALYWYRQSLGQGLEFLIYFQGNSAPDKSGLPSDRFSAERTGGSVSTLTIQRTQQEDSAVYLCASSSKRLAPTDTQYFGPGTRLTVL.

DNA of the CDR3: TGTGCCAGCAGCTTACCCCGACTAGCGGGGGGGCCGTTTACAGATACGCAGTATTTT. Residues: CASSLPRLAGGPFTDTQYF. The chain carries TRBV13 and TRBJ2-3; TRBD2 matches at 14 bases. The V segment lost 2 bases and the J segment 3 bases; nucleotides outside the gene matches: 10. The CDR3 contains 19 residues. Germline loops: CDR1 PRHDT, CDR2 FYEKMQ (reference sequence).

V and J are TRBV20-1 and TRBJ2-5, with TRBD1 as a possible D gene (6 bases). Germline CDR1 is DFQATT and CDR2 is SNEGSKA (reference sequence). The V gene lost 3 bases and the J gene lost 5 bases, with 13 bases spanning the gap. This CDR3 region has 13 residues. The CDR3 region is CSASSQGWETQYF. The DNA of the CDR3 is TGCAGTGCTAGTTCGCAGGGGTGGGAGACCCAGTACTTC.

In DNA form, the CDR3 reads TGTGCCAGCAGTTTTCAGGGGTTCCAGCCCCAGCATTTT. Amino acids: CASSFQGFQPQHF. V is TRBV6-2 or TRBV6-3 and J is TRBJ1-5; tentative D call: TRBD1 (6 bases). CDR1 MNHEY and CDR2 SVGEGT come from the germline V gene. CDR3 size: 13 residues. Trimming removed 4 bases from V and 7 bases from J, with 11 bases in between.

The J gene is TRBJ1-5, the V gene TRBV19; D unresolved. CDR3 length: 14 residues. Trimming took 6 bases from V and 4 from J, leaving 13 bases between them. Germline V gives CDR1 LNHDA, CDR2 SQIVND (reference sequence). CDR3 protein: CASSPEASNQPQHF. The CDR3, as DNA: TGTGCCAGTAGCCCCGAAGCGTCGAATCAGCCCCAGCATTTT.

The CDR3 region is CASSIGTGGMANEKLFF. DNA of the CDR3: TGTGCCAGTAGTATAGGGACAGGGGGCATGGCTAATGAAAAACTGTTTTTT. The chain combines TRBV19 with TRBJ1-4, with TRBD1 matching 11 bases. The CDR3 length is 17 residues. The V gene's germline CDR1 is LNHDA and CDR2 SQIVND (reference sequence). V lost 1 base and J lost 3; bases outside the gene matches: 4.